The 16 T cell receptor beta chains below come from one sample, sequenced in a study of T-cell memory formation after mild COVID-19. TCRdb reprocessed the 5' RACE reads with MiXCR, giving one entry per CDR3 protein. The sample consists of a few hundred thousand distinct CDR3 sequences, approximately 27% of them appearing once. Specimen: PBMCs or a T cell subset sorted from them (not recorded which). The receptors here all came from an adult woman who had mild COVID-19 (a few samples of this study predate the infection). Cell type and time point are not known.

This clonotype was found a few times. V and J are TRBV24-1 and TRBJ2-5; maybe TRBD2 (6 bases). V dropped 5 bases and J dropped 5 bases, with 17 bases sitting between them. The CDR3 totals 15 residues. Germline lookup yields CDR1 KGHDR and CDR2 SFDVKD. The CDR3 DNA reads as TGTGCCACCAGTGTGGGTAGCGGTGGAGGCGAGACCCAGTACTTC. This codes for CATSVGSGGGETQYF.

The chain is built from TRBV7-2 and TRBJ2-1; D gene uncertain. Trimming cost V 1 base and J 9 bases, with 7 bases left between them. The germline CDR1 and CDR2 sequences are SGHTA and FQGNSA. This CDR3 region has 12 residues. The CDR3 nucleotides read TGTGCCAGCAGCTTAGATCGGCGTGAGCAGTTCTTC. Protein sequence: CASSLDRREQFF.

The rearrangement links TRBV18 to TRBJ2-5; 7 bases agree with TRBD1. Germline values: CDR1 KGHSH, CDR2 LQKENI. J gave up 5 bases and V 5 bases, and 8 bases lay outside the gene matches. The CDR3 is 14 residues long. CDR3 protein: CASSSTGLEETQYF. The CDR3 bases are TGTGCCAGCTCATCGACAGGGTTGGAGGAGACCCAGTACTTC.

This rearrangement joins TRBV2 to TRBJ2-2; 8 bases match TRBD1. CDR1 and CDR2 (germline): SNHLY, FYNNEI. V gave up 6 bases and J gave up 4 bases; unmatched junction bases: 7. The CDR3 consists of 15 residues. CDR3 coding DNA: TGTGCCAGCAGAGAGCAGGGGGCCGGCACCGGGGAGCTGTTTTTT. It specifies CASREQGAGTGELFF.

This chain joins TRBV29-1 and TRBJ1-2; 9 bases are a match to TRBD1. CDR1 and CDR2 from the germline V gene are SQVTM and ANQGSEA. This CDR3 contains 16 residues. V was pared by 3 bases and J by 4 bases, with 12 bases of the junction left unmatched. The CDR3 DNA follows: TGCAGCGTTGATCAGCGTCGGGACAGGGTTGGCTATGGCTACACCTTC. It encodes CSVDQRRDRVGYGYTF.

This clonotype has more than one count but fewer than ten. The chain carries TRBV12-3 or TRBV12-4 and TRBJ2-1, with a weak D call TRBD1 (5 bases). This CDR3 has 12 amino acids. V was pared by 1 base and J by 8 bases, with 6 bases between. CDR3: CASSLGGHEQFF. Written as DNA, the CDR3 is TGTGCCAGCAGTTTAGGGGGCCATGAGCAGTTCTTC.

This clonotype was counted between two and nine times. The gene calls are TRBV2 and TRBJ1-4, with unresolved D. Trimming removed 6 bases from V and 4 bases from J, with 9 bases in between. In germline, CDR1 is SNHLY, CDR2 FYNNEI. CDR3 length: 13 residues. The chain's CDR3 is CASSRTYNEKLFF. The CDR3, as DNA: TGTGCCAGCAGCCGGACCTATAATGAAAAACTGTTTTTT. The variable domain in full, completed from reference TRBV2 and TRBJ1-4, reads EPEVTQTPSHQVTQMGQEVILRCVPISNHLYFYWYRQILGQKVEFLVSFYNNEISEKSEIFDDQFSVERPDGSNFTLKIRSTKLEDSAMYFCASSRTYNEKLFFGSGTQLSVL.

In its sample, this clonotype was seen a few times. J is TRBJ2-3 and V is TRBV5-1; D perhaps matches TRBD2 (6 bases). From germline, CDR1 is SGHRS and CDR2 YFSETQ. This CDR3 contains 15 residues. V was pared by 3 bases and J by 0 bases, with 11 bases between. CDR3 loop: CASSSPGTSTDTQYF. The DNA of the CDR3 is TGCGCCAGCAGCTCCCCCGGGACTAGCACAGATACGCAGTATTTT.

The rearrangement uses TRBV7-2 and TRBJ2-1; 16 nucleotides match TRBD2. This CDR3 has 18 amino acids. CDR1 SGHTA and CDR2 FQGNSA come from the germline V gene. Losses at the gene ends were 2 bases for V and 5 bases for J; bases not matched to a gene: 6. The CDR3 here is CASSLLGLAGGPHNEQFF. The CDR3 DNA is TGTGCCAGCAGCTTATTGGGACTAGCGGGAGGGCCTCACAATGAGCAGTTCTTC.

DNA for the CDR3: TGCAGTGCAAGGACAGTCCTCCAAGATCAGCCCCAGCATTTT. Translated, it gives CSARTVLQDQPQHF. The rearrangement joins TRBV20-1 to TRBJ1-5; the D gene is possibly TRBD1 (6 bases). V dropped 6 bases and J dropped 5 bases, with 17 bases sitting between them. This CDR3 has 14 amino acids. Germline V gene data show CDR1 as DFQATT and CDR2 as SNEGSKA (reference sequence).

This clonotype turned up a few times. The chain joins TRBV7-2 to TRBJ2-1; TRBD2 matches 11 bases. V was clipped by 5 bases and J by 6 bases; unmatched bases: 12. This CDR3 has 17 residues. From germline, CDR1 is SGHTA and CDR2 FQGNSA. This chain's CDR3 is CASSVVASGGLANEQFF. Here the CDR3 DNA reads TGTGCCAGCAGCGTGGTGGCTAGCGGGGGGTTGGCCAATGAGCAGTTCTTC. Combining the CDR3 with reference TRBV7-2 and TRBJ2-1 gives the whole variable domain GAGVSQSPSNKVTEKGKDVELRCDPISGHTALYWYRQSLGQGLEFLIYFQGNSAPDKSGLPSDRFSAERTGGSVSTLTIQRTQQEDSAVYLCASSVVASGGLANEQFFGPGTRLTVL.

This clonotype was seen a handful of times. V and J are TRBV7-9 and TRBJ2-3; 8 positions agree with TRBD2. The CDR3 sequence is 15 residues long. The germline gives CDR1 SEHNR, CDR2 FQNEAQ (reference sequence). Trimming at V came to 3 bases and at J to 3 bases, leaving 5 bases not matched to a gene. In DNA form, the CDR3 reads TGTGCCAGCAGCTTTAGCGGGGACGCAACAGATACGCAGTATTTT. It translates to CASSFSGDATDTQYF.

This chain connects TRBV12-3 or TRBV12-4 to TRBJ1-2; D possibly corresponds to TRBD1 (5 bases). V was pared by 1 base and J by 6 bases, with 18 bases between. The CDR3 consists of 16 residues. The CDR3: CASSLGRQSRGDGYTF. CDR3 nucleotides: TGTGCCAGCAGTTTAGGGAGACAGTCCAGAGGGGATGGCTACACCTTC.

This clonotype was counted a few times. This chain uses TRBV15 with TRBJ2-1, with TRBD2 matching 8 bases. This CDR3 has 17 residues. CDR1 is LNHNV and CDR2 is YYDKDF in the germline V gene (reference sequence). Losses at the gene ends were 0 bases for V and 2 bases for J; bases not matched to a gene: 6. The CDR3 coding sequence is TGTGCCACCAGCAGAGATCGGGACGGGAGGGCCTACAATGAGCAGTTCTTC. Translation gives CATSRDRDGRAYNEQFF.

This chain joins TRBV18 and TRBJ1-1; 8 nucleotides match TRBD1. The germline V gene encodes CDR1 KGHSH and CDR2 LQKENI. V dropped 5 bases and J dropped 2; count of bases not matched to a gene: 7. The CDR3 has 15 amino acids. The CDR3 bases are TGTGCCAGCTCAGTGCAGGGGGCCGAAAACACTGAAGCTTTCTTT. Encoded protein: CASSVQGAENTEAFF.

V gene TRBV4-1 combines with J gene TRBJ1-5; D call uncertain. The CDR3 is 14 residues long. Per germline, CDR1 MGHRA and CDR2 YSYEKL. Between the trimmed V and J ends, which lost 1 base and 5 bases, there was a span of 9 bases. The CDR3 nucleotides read TGCGCCAGCAGCCAAGGGTTCGGGGATCAGCCCCAGCATTTT. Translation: CASSQGFGDQPQHF.